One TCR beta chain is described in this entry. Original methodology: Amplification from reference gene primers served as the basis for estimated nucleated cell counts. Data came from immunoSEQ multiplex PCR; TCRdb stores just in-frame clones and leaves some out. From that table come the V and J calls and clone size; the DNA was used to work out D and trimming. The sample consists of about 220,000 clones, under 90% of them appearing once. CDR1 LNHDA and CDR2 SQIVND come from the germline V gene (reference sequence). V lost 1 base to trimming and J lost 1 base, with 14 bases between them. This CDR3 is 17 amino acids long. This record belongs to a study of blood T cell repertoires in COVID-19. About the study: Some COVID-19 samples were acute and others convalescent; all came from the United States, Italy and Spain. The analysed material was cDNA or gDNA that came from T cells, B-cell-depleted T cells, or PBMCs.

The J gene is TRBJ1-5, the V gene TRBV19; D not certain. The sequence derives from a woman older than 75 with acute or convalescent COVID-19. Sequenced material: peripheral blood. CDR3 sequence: CASSIGLELRSNQPQHF. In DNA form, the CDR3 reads TGTGCCAGTAGTATAGGGTTGGAACTGCGGAGCAATCAGCCCCAGCATTTT.